Detailed here is one T cell receptor (beta chain). The antigen is undetermined. The sample originates from a study of cytomegalovirus exposure and HLA in healthy donors. Study-wide findings and caveats: In a later analysis, V- and J-gene trimming of beta chains associated with a DCLRE1C missense variant, replicated independently.

With 60 Vbeta and 13 Jbeta primers, the PCR was carried out. Sequencing was performed with immunoSEQ multiplex PCR; in TCRdb, only in-frame clones are kept and a portion is missing. The data show roughly 180,000 clones, almost 85% seen once. The receptor comes from a man between 25 and 39 years old in good health and CMV-seronegative. The sample consisted of PBMCs.

CDR3 coding DNA: TGTGCCAGTAGTATTCTCGCATCTAAACGATCTTCTGGGGCCAACGTCCTGACTTTC. Its protein product is CASSILASKRSSGANVLTF. This sequence joins TRBV19 and TRBJ2-6; no definite D call. Germline CDR1 LNHDA, CDR2 SQIVND (reference sequence). The CDR3 spans 19 residues. V dropped 3 bases and J dropped 1 base, with 19 bases sitting between them. Full variable domain (rest looked up from reference TRBV19 and TRBJ2-6): DGGITQSPKYLFRKEGQNVTLSCEQNLNHDAMYWYRQDPGQGLRLIYYSQIVNDFQKGDIAEGYSVSREKKESFPLTVTSAQKNPTAFYLCASSILASKRSSGANVLTFGAGSRLTVL.